The 7 T cell receptor beta chains listed next were all sequenced from one sample in a study of response to subunit inactivated influenza vaccine. Each CDR3 protein gets one entry after TCRdb re-called the RT-PCR reads with MiXCR. This repertoire shows hundreds of thousands of distinct CDR3 sequences, approximately 13% found once; its top ten account for about an eighth. The material sequenced was PBMCs from blood, taken 45 days after vaccination. All receptors derive from a man aged 45-60 years who received an inactivated influenza vaccine.

This clonotype showed up just a few times. V usage is TRBV7-2 and J usage is TRBJ2-2, with 7 nucleotides matching TRBD1. The CDR3 contains 16 residues. The trim removed 1 base at V and 6 bases at J, leaving 8 bases unmatched. The V gene's germline CDR1 is SGHTA and CDR2 FQGNSA. The CDR3 reads CASSLVPGQMAGELFF. CDR3 in DNA: TGTGCCAGCAGCTTAGTTCCGGGACAGATGGCCGGGGAGCTGTTTTTT.

A few counts support this clonotype. This sequence joins TRBV10-3 and TRBJ2-7; 8 positions match TRBD1. Germline CDR1 ENHRY, CDR2 SYGVKD. Trimming removed 7 bases from V and 7 bases from J; junction bases left unmatched: 12. The CDR3 runs 14 residues. CDR3 sequence reads: CAIKLGAGGDEQYF. CDR3 coding DNA: TGTGCCATCAAATTGGGGGCAGGGGGCGATGAGCAGTACTTC.

The rearrangement links TRBV20-1 to TRBJ2-3; TRBD2 matches 7 bases. Germline V gene data show CDR1 as DFQATT and CDR2 as SNEGSKA (reference sequence). After removal of 1 base from V and 2 bases from J, the junction contained 9 bases not matched to a gene. The CDR3 runs to 16 residues. CDR3 amino acids: CSARGPRGVPTDTQYF. The CDR3 DNA sequence: TGCAGTGCTAGAGGTCCCCGGGGGGTTCCCACAGATACGCAGTATTTT.

V usage is TRBV20-1 and J usage is TRBJ2-2, with TRBD2 matching over 14 bases. CDR3 length: 17 residues. Per germline, CDR1 DFQATT and CDR2 SNEGSKA (reference sequence). The CDR3 DNA sequence: TGCTGCGCTAGCGACCCGGGACTAGCGGGAGTAACCGGGGAGCTGTTTTTT. Encoded protein: CCASDPGLAGVTGELFF.

In this sample, this clonotype turned up a few times. The chain carries TRBV10-3 and TRBJ2-2; D is uncertain. The CDR3 loop spans 16 amino acids. Trimming stripped 3 bases from V and 2 bases from J, with 13 bases between. Germline lookup yields CDR1 ENHRY and CDR2 SYGVKD. CDR3 nucleotide sequence: TGTGCCATCAGTGACCCTGGGCACCGAAACACCGGGGAGCTGTTTTTT. Translation: CAISDPGHRNTGELFF.

The chain couples TRBV28 to TRBJ1-5, with 7 positions matching TRBD1. V was pared by 2 bases and J by 4 bases, with 8 bases of the junction left unmatched. Germline CDR1 reads MDHEN; CDR2 reads SYDVKM. The CDR3 loop spans 16 amino acids. The CDR3 spells CASSLIGTDFNQPQHF. The CDR3 DNA follows: TGTGCCAGCAGTTTAATCGGGACAGATTTTAATCAGCCCCAGCATTTT.

This clonotype was recorded a few times. This sequence joins TRBV28 and TRBJ1-6; a weak D match, TRBD1 (6 bases). The CDR3 spans 14 residues. Looked up from germline, CDR1 is MDHEN and CDR2 is SYDVKM. The ends were cut back, 6 bases at V and 8 bases at J, with 14 bases in the middle. DNA of the CDR3: TGTGCCAGCAGGACTGGGGGGCATCATTCACCCCTCCACTTT. The encoded protein is CASRTGGHHSPLHF.